This T cell receptor (beta chain) comes out of a study of cytomegalovirus exposure and HLA in healthy donors. In the case of this clone: Antigen specificity is unknown.

Use of 60 Vbeta and 13 Jbeta primers characterized the PCR. The method was immunoSEQ multiplex PCR; TCRdb's version includes in-frame clones alone and lacks a portion of them. The sample consists of about 120,000 clones, approximately 80% of them appearing once. Germline V gene data show CDR1 as SGDLS and CDR2 as YYNGEE. The CDR3 has 15 amino acids. Between the trimmed V and J ends, which lost 0 bases and 0 bases, there was a span of 9 bases. Study-level points and caveats: In a later analysis, TCR beta V- and J-gene trimming showed a link to a missense DCLRE1C variant. Available immune exposure information was restricted to CMV serostatus only. Analyzed later, association rates of TCRs varied across HLA loci, with DRB1 most and HLA-C fewest. Most TCR sequences were seen very rarely across donors, but some public TCRs occurred in many.

The clonotype originates from a man aged 30-40 years in good health and CMV-seropositive. This rearrangement joins TRBV9 to TRBJ1-1; no clear D. Sample: PBMCs. This CDR3 reads CASSVAGVMNTEAFF. CDR3 sequence (DNA): TGTGCCAGCAGCGTAGCTGGAGTGATGAACACTGAAGCTTTCTTT.